The entry below describes one T cell receptor beta chain. This study enrolled people aged 18 to 89 from about 26 US geographic areas. Categorization into cohorts depended on clinical history that participants reported. This entry belongs to a study of blood T cell repertoires in COVID-19. Study overall: T cells, B-cell-depleted T cells, or PBMCs supplied cDNA or gDNA.

In the study's own analysis: Estimated nucleated cell counts came from reference gene primer amplification. Sequenced by immunoSEQ multiplex PCR; TCRdb stores in-frame clones only, minus some. V and J calls and clone size are those listed in that table; D and trimming were worked out from the DNA. The sample includes approximately 400,000 clones, more than 70% of them seen just once. Germline CDR1 SGDLS, CDR2 YYNGEE. V shed 0 bases, J shed 3 bases, and the junction held 5 bases outside the gene matches. The length of the CDR3 is 16 residues. This clonotype originated in a man under 40 who had recovered from COVID-19. Material: PBMCs or T cells enriched from blood (not recorded which). This chain connects TRBV9 to TRBJ1-3, with 8 bases matching TRBD1. The CDR3 sequence: CASSVGQGANGNTIYF. Here the CDR3 DNA reads TGTGCCAGCAGCGTAGGCCAGGGGGCTAATGGAAACACCATATATTTT.